These 26 T cell receptor beta chains were all obtained from the same sample, sequenced in a study of immune evolution from preneoplasia to lung adenocarcinoma. Generated by immunoSEQ multiplex PCR, the TCRdb table keeps only in-frame clones and is missing some. The repertoire holds about 7,000 clones, 78% seen once, with approximately 6.6% in the top ten. The specimen sequenced was FFPE adjacent normal lung tissue. These receptors originate from a person aged 60-79 years with lung adenocarcinoma.

The rearrangement joins TRBV11-2 to TRBJ1-4; D may be TRBD1 (5 bases). Trimming left V 8 bases short and J 13 bases short, with 17 bases between. The CDR3 runs to 12 residues. Germline CDR1 is SGHAT and CDR2 is FQNNGV. Written as DNA, the CDR3 is TGTGCCAGCCATGGGAGCGGGGACCCACTGTTTTTT. This encodes CASHGSGDPLFF.

This chain links TRBV7-9 with TRBJ2-7, with 7 bases fitting TRBD1. CDR3 length: 12 residues. Unmatched junction bases numbered 4, after V lost 5 bases and J lost 6 bases. Germline CDR1 SEHNR, CDR2 FQNEAQ (reference sequence). CDR3 sequence reads: CASSPDRLEQYF. The CDR3 nucleotides are TGTGCCAGCAGCCCGGACAGGCTCGAGCAGTACTTC. Complete variable domain (other parts from reference TRBV7-9 and TRBJ2-7): DTGVSQNPRHKITKRGQNVTFRCDPISEHNRLYWYRQTLGQGPEFLTYFQNEAQLEKSRLLSDRFSAERPKGSFSTLEIQRTEQGDSAMYLCASSPDRLEQYFGPGTRLTVT.

By sample fraction, this clone is medium-sized. The V gene is TRBV6-1, the J gene TRBJ2-1, with TRBD2 as a possible D gene (7 bases). CDR3 length: 15 residues. Germline V gene lookup returns CDR1 MNHNS and CDR2 SASEGT. The V end lost 1 base, the J end lost 8 bases, and 15 bases lay between the germline ends. CDR3 in amino acids: CASSEGRGGGDEQFF. In nucleotides, the CDR3 is TGTGCCAGCAGTGAAGGCAGAGGGGGGGGAGATGAGCAGTTCTTC.

This chain joins TRBV27 and TRBJ1-5, with 7 bases that match TRBD1. The CDR3 consists of 16 residues. With V trimmed by 6 bases and J by 3 bases, 11 bases remained unmatched. Germline CDR1 is MNHEY and CDR2 is SMNVEV (reference sequence). This CDR3 reads CASSQSGTADNQPQHF. In DNA, the CDR3 is TGTGCCAGCAGCCAAAGCGGGACAGCTGACAATCAGCCCCAGCATTTT.

The table lists this clone with a count of one. The chain recombines TRBV27 with TRBJ2-1; TRBD2 aligns across 8 bases. Germline-derived CDR1 and CDR2 are MNHEY and SMNVEV (reference sequence). The CDR3 consists of 20 residues. J lost 2 bases, V lost 0 bases, and 15 bases had no gene match. CDR3 bases: TGTGCCAGCAGTTTATCGAGGCGGGGGGCATCACTAGCGGCCTACAATGAGCAGTTCTTC. This codes for CASSLSRRGASLAAYNEQFF.

J is TRBJ2-7 and V is TRBV7-6; no clear D. V was trimmed by 1 base and J by 5 bases, leaving 6 bases between them. Germline V CDR1 and CDR2: SGHVS, FNYEAQ. The CDR3 runs to 12 residues. CDR3 in DNA: TGTGCCAGCAGCTTAGTAGTGGACGAGCAGTACTTC. Its translation: CASSLVVDEQYF.

The V gene is TRBV29-1, the J gene TRBJ1-3, with D perhaps matching TRBD1 (5 bases). V was pared by 5 bases and J by 0 bases, with 8 bases between. The CDR3 covers 13 residues. Germline CDR1 reads SQVTM; CDR2 reads ANQGSEA. The DNA of the CDR3 is TGCAGCGTTTCCAGGGACTCTGGAAACACCATATATTTT. This sequence encodes CSVSRDSGNTIYF.

The chain combines TRBV6-1 with TRBJ1-2; D remains ambiguous. Trimming removed 8 bases at V and 4 bases at J, with 11 bases between. The CDR3 covers 12 residues. Germline values: CDR1 MNHNS, CDR2 SASEGT. CDR3 sequence (DNA): TGTGCCAGCTCTTCCCATGTCTATGGCTACACCTTC. Translating it yields CASSSHVYGYTF.

The chain joins TRBV6-1 to TRBJ2-1, with 12 bases aligning to TRBD2. Germline V gives CDR1 MNHNS, CDR2 SASEGT. The CDR3 length is 17 residues. The V and J ends lost 5 bases and 8 bases, in that order; junction bases with no gene match: 13. CDR3 nucleotides: TGTGCCAGCAGTAAAGGGACTAGCGGGCCGCCTAAGGATGAGCAGTTCTTC. This codes for CASSKGTSGPPKDEQFF.

This clone came up a few times. V gene TRBV6-6 combines with J gene TRBJ1-5; no clear D. This CDR3 spans 12 amino acids. Trimming shortened V by 1 base and J by 4 bases, and 2 bases separated the two germline ends. Germline CDR1 is MNHNY and CDR2 is SVGAGI (reference sequence). The CDR3 DNA is TGTGCCAGCAGTTACTTGAATCAGCCCCAGCATTTT. Translating gives CASSYLNQPQHF.

J is TRBJ2-1 and V is TRBV28, with 9 bases matching TRBD2. CDR1 and CDR2 from the germline V gene are MDHEN and SYDVKM. This CDR3 region has 16 residues. Losses at the gene ends were 2 bases for V and 6 bases for J; bases not matched to a gene: 8. The chain's CDR3 is CASSLLLAGFANEQFF. CDR3 bases: TGTGCCAGCAGTTTACTCCTAGCGGGGTTCGCCAATGAGCAGTTCTTC. The whole variable domain, filled in from reference TRBV28 and TRBJ2-1, reads DVKVTQSSRYLVKRTGEKVFLECVQDMDHENMFWYRQDPGLGLRLIYFSYDVKMKEKGDIPEGYSVSREKKERFSLILESASTNQTSMYLCASSLLLAGFANEQFFGPGTRLTVL.

This chain joins TRBV2 and TRBJ1-2, with TRBD1 matching over 8 bases. The V gene end was trimmed by 6 bases and the J gene end by 4 bases; junction bases not matched to a gene: 7. The V gene's germline CDR1 is SNHLY and CDR2 FYNNEI. This CDR3 is 14 amino acids long. CDR3 nucleotides: TGTGCCAGCAGCAGACAGGGGCTGTCCTATGGCTACACCTTC. Translation: CASSRQGLSYGYTF.

V usage is TRBV5-1 and J usage is TRBJ2-1; 11 bases fit TRBD2. Germline CDR1 reads SGHRS; CDR2 reads YFSETQ. V was clipped by 7 bases and J by 4 bases; unmatched bases: 10. This CDR3 has 16 amino acids. CDR3 loop: CASRQGTSGGYNEQFF. CDR3 in DNA: TGCGCCAGCCGACAGGGAACTAGCGGGGGATACAATGAGCAGTTCTTC.

V gene TRBV6-6 combines with J gene TRBJ2-1; 8 bases align to TRBD2. The CDR3 runs to 16 residues. Germline values: CDR1 MNHNY, CDR2 SVGAGI (reference sequence). Trimming removed 1 base from V and 8 bases from J; junction bases left unmatched: 10. CDR3 sequence reads: CASSYLGSSGRDEQFF. As DNA, the CDR3 is TGTGCCAGCAGTTACTTAGGTTCTAGCGGGCGCGATGAGCAGTTCTTC.

Here the CDR3 DNA reads TGTGCCTGGAGTGTATTGACAGATACGCAGTATTTT. Its translation is CAWSVLTDTQYF. This sequence joins TRBV30 and TRBJ2-3, with D hard to call. The CDR3 spans 12 residues. In germline, CDR1 is GTSNPN, CDR2 SVGIG (reference sequence). V lost 0 bases and J 3 bases, leaving 4 bases between the germline ends. Full variable domain (rest looked up from reference TRBV30 and TRBJ2-3): SQTIHQWPATLVQPVGSPLSLECTVEGTSNPNLYWYRQAAGRGLQLLFYSVGIGQISSEVPQNLSASRPQDRQFILSSKKLLLSDSGFYLCAWSVLTDTQYFGPGTRLTVL.

This clone came up a few times. The V gene is TRBV2, the J gene TRBJ1-1; 10 bases match TRBD1. This CDR3 contains 15 residues. Germline trimming cut 2 bases from V and 4 bases from J; bases unmatched to any gene: 4. Germline values: CDR1 SNHLY, CDR2 FYNNEI. Written as DNA, the CDR3 is TGTGCCAGCAGTGAACCGGACAGGGGGACCACTGAAGCTTTCTTT. Translation gives CASSEPDRGTTEAFF. The whole variable domain, filled in from reference TRBV2 and TRBJ1-1, reads EPEVTQTPSHQVTQMGQEVILRCVPISNHLYFYWYRQILGQKVEFLVSFYNNEISEKSEIFDDQFSVERPDGSNFTLKIRSTKLEDSAMYFCASSEPDRGTTEAFFGQGTRLTVV.

V and J are TRBV30 and TRBJ1-5; 10 bases agree with TRBD1. V dropped 4 bases and J dropped 3; count of bases not matched to a gene: 6. Germline lookup yields CDR1 GTSNPN and CDR2 SVGIG (reference sequence). The CDR3 spans 15 residues. The CDR3 DNA is TGTGCCTGGACCTTGACAGGGGGCGACAATCAGCCCCAGCATTTT. Translating it yields CAWTLTGGDNQPQHF.

This rearrangement joins TRBV7-6 to TRBJ2-5, with 7 bases that match TRBD1. The CDR3 loop spans 13 amino acids. Per germline, CDR1 SGHVS and CDR2 FNYEAQ. Germline trimming cut 5 bases from V and 3 bases from J; bases unmatched to any gene: 3. CDR3 sequence reads: CASSPGQEETQYF. The CDR3 DNA is TGTGCCAGCAGCCCAGGACAGGAAGAGACCCAGTACTTC.

The chain is built from TRBV21-1 and TRBJ2-1; TRBD2 is taken as the D call from the table, unchecked against the DNA. TRBV21-1 is given as a pseudogene. CDR3 size: 15 residues. The CDR3 loop reads CASSALGWREDPGFF. CDR3 DNA: TGTGCCAGCAGCGCCCTGGGGTGGCGGGAGGACCCGGGGTTCTTC.

The CDR3 protein is CARGGRDRYEQYV. CDR3 nucleotides: TGTGCCAGAGGGGGAAGGGATCGGTACGAGCAGTACGTC. The V gene is TRBV9, the J gene TRBJ2-7; D is perhaps TRBD1 (6 bases). CDR3 size: 13 residues. V lost 8 bases to trimming and J lost 4 bases, with 16 bases between them. CDR1 is SGDLS and CDR2 is YYNGEE in the germline V gene.

The chain carries TRBV14 and TRBJ2-2; possibly TRBD1 or TRBD2 for D (5 bases each). The CDR3 runs to 13 residues. With 4 bases removed from V and 6 bases from J, the gap between germline ends came to 9 bases. CDR1 SGHDN and CDR2 FVKESK come from the germline V gene. The CDR3 DNA is TGTGCCAGCAGCCCGAGGGACGCCGGGGAGCTGTTTTTT. It translates to CASSPRDAGELFF.

This clone is a singleton in its sample. The V gene is TRBV9, the J gene TRBJ1-5, with D possibly TRBD1 on 5 matching bases. Per the germline V gene, CDR1 is SGDLS and CDR2 is YYNGEE. V was trimmed by 2 bases and J by 3 bases, leaving 12 bases between them. This CDR3 has 15 amino acids. CDR3 sequence: CASSVAGHPNQPQHF. As DNA, the CDR3 is TGTGCCAGCAGCGTCGCGGGGCACCCCAATCAGCCCCAGCATTTT.

This clone was counted only a few times. J is TRBJ1-5 and V is TRBV30, with D unclear. Germline V gives CDR1 GTSNPN, CDR2 SVGIG (reference sequence). CDR3 length: 15 amino acids. V lost 1 base and J lost 0, with 10 bases in between. The CDR3 DNA sequence: TGTGCCTGGAGTGAGTCAGGCTATAGCAATCAGCCCCAGCATTTT. Its translation is CAWSESGYSNQPQHF.

This clone came up a few times. This chain connects TRBV2 to TRBJ1-2; 8 nucleotides align to TRBD1. This CDR3 has 13 amino acids. V was pared by 4 bases and J by 7 bases, with 5 bases of the junction left unmatched. Germline V gene data show CDR1 as SNHLY and CDR2 as FYNNEI. CDR3 bases: TGTGCCAGCAGTGGGACAGGGCTGGCTGGCTACACCTTC. Protein product: CASSGTGLAGYTF.

This clone has a single count. The V call is TRBV29-1, the J call TRBJ2-3; 13 bases line up with TRBD2. V dropped 4 bases and J dropped 5; count of bases not matched to a gene: 9. The length of the CDR3 is 16 residues. CDR1 and CDR2 from the germline V gene are SQVTM and ANQGSEA. DNA for the CDR3: TGCAGCGTTGGGGGAACTAGCGGGAGGGAAATAGATACGCAGTATTTT. Encoded protein: CSVGGTSGREIDTQYF.

The chain combines TRBV4-1 with TRBJ2-3, with unresolved D. Trimming removed 1 base at V and 1 base at J, with 12 bases between. This CDR3 comprises 16 residues. The germline gives CDR1 MGHRA, CDR2 YSYEKL. In DNA, the CDR3 is TGCGCCAGCAGCCAAGGGGTGGGAACAGGCACAGATACGCAGTATTTT. Protein product: CASSQGVGTGTDTQYF.